The clone carrying this T cell receptor beta chain appeared once. Its antigen is still unknown. These data originate in a study of T cell responses to AZD1222 COVID-19 vaccine. Across the whole study: Combined were second doses at about 4 or about 12 weeks. Study observations and caveats: Most donors were white British and more were female, and clonal diversity was possibly underestimated. Repertoire collection took place solely once the T cell response had peaked. Spike-specific TCR breadth and depth grew following two AZD1222 doses.

CDR1 and CDR2 (germline): SNHLY, FYNNEI. V gave up 3 bases and J gave up 0 bases; unmatched junction bases: 14. The CDR3 contains 19 residues. Assay used: immunoSEQ multiplex PCR; TCRdb lists only in-frame clones, some missing. The sample holds 120,000 to 150,000 clones, 80% to 90% seen once. The sequenced sample was peripheral blood, obtained on day 0 of AZD1222 vaccination. The clonotype was recovered from an adult in good health. The chain carries TRBV2 and TRBJ2-1; 7 bases are a match to TRBD2. Written as DNA, the CDR3 is TGTGCCAGCAGTGAGTTTAAGGTCGCTAGCGGTAGCTCCTACAATGAGCAGTTCTTC. Protein: CASSEFKVASGSSYNEQFF. The whole variable domain, remainder taken from reference TRBV2 and TRBJ2-1, is EPEVTQTPSHQVTQMGQEVILRCVPISNHLYFYWYRQILGQKVEFLVSFYNNEISEKSEIFDDQFSVERPDGSNFTLKIRSTKLEDSAMYFCASSEFKVASGSSYNEQFFGPGTRLTVL.